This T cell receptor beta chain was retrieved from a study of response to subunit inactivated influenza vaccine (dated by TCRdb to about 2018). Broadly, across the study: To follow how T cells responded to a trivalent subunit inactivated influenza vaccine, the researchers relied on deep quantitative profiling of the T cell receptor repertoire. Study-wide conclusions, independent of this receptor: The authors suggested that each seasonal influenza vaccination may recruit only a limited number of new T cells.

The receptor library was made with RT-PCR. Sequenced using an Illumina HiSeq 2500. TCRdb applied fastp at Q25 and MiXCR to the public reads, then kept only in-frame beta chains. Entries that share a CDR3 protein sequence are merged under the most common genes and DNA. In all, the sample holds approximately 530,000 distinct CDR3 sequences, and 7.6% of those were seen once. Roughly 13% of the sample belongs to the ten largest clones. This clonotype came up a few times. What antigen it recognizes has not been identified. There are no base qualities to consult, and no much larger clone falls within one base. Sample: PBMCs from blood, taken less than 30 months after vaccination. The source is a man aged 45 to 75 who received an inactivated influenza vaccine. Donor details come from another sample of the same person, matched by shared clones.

The CDR3 region: CASSSAASRTATDTQYF. The nucleotide sequence is given as TGTGCCAGCAGTTCCGCAGCTAGCCGCACAGCCACAGATACGCAGTATTTT. The V gene is TRBV27 and the J gene is TRBJ2-3; TRBD2 is perhaps the D gene, given 5 matching bases. The CDR3, cysteine through phenylalanine, is 17 amino acids long. The DNA shown is the 51-base CDR3, in frame from base 1. CDR1 and CDR2 (MNHEY, SMNVEV) derive from the germline V gene (reference sequence). The trim is 4 bases for V and 2 bases for J, with a gap of 19 bases between the germline ends.